The T cell receptor (beta chain) described here comes from a study of early T cells in non-severe SARS-CoV-2 infection. Study-level information: Sequencing was performed on bulk RNA from unsorted whole blood, leaving chains unpaired. Findings of the study overall: VDJdb matches were skewed toward anti-spike CD8 T cell responses.

The CDR3 is 15 residues long. After removal of 5 bases from V and 6 bases from J, the junction contained 5 bases not matched to a gene. Germline-derived CDR1 and CDR2 are MDHEN and SYDVKM. This clonotype was picked up many times. Its matching antigen is unknown. Individual cDNA molecules each received unique molecular identifiers attached to them. MiXCR, applied by TCRdb to the 5' RACE reads, yields one record per CDR3 protein. The sample shows 100,000 to 140,000 distinct CDR3 sequences, 11% of them seen only once. This clonotype originated in an adult who was a healthcare worker with PCR-confirmed SARS-CoV-2 infection or an uninfected control (not recorded which). Specimen: whole blood. The J gene is TRBJ1-4, the V gene TRBV28; TRBD1 aligns across 11 bases. CDR3 sequence: CASSVPGQGDEKLFF. The DNA of the CDR3 is TGTGCCAGCAGTGTGCCGGGACAGGGGGATGAAAAACTGTTTTTT.